Each of the 17 T cell receptor beta chains below was sequenced from the same sample in a study of regulatory T cells in long-lasting Graves disease. According to the study, TCR beta libraries were built with iRepertoire HTBI primers and CDR3-region Arm-PCR. TCRdb reprocessed the multiplex PCR reads via MiXCR and lists one record per CDR3 protein. The table lists about 240,000 distinct CDR3 sequences, around 20% of them singletons. Time point denoted: newly diagnosed GD, antithyroid drugs for less than 3 months. Generation of the TCR library employed RNA extracted from PBMCs. The sample was peripheral blood mononuclear cells (PBMCs), taken at new diagnosis, from a patient treated with antithyroid drugs. These receptor sequences come from a female donor with Graves disease.

This clonotype was recorded at least ten times. At one of its ends the junction is not consistent with the germline gene, which may arise from a read error. The J gene is TRBJ1-3, the V gene TRBV28, with D hard to call. This CDR3 spans 14 amino acids. The germline CDR1 and CDR2 sequences are MDHEN and SYDVKM. DNA for the CDR3: TGTGCCAGCACCCCTCTAGGTGGTGGAAACACCACATATTTT. Protein product: CASTPLGGGNTTYF. Complete variable domain (other parts from reference TRBV28 and TRBJ1-3): DVKVTQSSRYLVKRTGEKVFLECVQDMDHENMFWYRQDPGLGLRLIYFSYDVKMKEKGDIPEGYSVSREKKERFSLILESASTNQTSMYLCASTPLGGGNTTYFGEGSWLTVV.

This clonotype was counted at least ten times. The V gene is TRBV6-1, the J gene TRBJ1-1; perhaps TRBD1 as D (6 bases). Trimming pared 7 bases from V and 1 base from J, leaving 19 bases between. The CDR3 is made up of 16 amino acids. In germline, CDR1 is MNHNS, CDR2 SASEGT. The CDR3 is CASNRGGQGRNTEAFF. As DNA, the CDR3 is TGTGCCAGCAACAGAGGGGGGCAGGGGCGGAACACTGAAGCTTTCTTT.

This clonotype was detected many times. This chain links TRBV14 with TRBJ2-3, with D unclear. Germline loops: CDR1 SGHDN, CDR2 FVKESK. The CDR3 extends over 15 amino acids. Trimming took 1 base from V and 6 from J, leaving 14 bases between them. CDR3 in DNA: TGTGCCAGCAGCCAAGGGGCGGATCACCGGGATACGCAGTATTTT. This encodes CASSQGADHRDTQYF.

This clonotype occurred many times. This chain links TRBV7-2 with TRBJ2-7; 7 bases line up with TRBD2. The CDR3 has 14 residues. The V segment lost 8 bases and the J segment 2 bases; nucleotides outside the gene matches: 9. Looked up from germline, CDR1 is SGHTA and CDR2 is FQGNSA. CDR3 protein: CASLESSGTYEQYF. The CDR3 DNA reads as TGTGCCAGCCTCGAGTCTAGCGGAACCTACGAGCAGTACTTC.

This clonotype has a count of ten or more. The CDR3 sequence: CAWRRLSGNTIYF. DNA for the CDR3: TGTGCCTGGAGACGGCTCTCTGGAAACACCATATATTTT. The chain has TRBV30 and TRBJ1-3; D is uncertain. The germline CDR1 and CDR2 sequences are GTSNPN and SVGIG (reference sequence). The CDR3 length is 13 residues. The V end was cut by 3 bases, the J end by 0 bases, with 6 bases between. The complete variable domain, with remaining parts taken from reference TRBV30 and TRBJ1-3, reads SQTIHQWPATLVQPVGSPLSLECTVEGTSNPNLYWYRQAAGRGLQLLFYSVGIGQISSEVPQNLSASRPQDRQFILSSKKLLLSDSGFYLCAWRRLSGNTIYFGEGSWLTVV.

Of note for this clonotype: A read error may account for a junction end that differs from germline. The rearrangement uses TRBV11-2 and TRBJ2-3; TRBD2 aligns across 10 bases. This CDR3 is built from 12 residues. Germline CDR1 and CDR2: SGHAT and FQNNGV. CDR3 loop: CASSFERGGLRF. The CDR3, as DNA: TGTGCCAGCAGCTTTGAGCGGGGGGGACTCCGTTTT.

This clonotype has just a few counts. The rearrangement joins TRBV12-3 or TRBV12-4 to TRBJ2-5; 8 bases fit TRBD2. With 4 bases clipped from V and 5 bases from J, the junction kept 12 bases outside the gene matches. CDR3 size: 16 residues. In nucleotides, the CDR3 is TGTGCCAGCAGTTGGGGATACGGGAGGGCCGGGGAGACCCAGTACTTC. This encodes CASSWGYGRAGETQYF.

This clonotype was detected many times. This chain connects TRBV7-2 to TRBJ2-2, with unresolved D. The V end lost 3 bases, the J end lost 6 bases, and 5 bases lay between the germline ends. The germline gives CDR1 SGHTA, CDR2 FQGNSA. The CDR3 runs to 12 residues. Here the CDR3 reads CASSFNSGELFF. CDR3 DNA: TGTGCCAGCAGCTTCAACTCCGGGGAGCTGTTTTTT.

This clonotype was detected many times. V is TRBV6-5 and J is TRBJ2-5; perhaps TRBD2 as D (5 bases). V was clipped by 2 bases and J by 2 bases, with 9 bases between them. Germline V gives CDR1 MNHEY, CDR2 SVGAGI. CDR3 length equals 14 residues. The CDR3 loop reads CASSYTDYQETQYF. The CDR3 DNA follows: TGTGCCAGCAGTTACACCGACTATCAAGAGACCCAGTACTTC.

Ten or more counts support this clonotype. This rearrangement joins TRBV27 to TRBJ2-7; 10 bases agree with TRBD1. Trimming at V came to 7 bases and at J to 3 bases, leaving 6 bases not matched to a gene. Germline V gene data show CDR1 as MNHEY and CDR2 as SMNVEV (reference sequence). CDR3 length: 14 amino acids. DNA of the CDR3: TGTGCCAGCATGACCGGGACAGGGGTCTACGAGCAGTACTTC. Protein: CASMTGTGVYEQYF.

The table lists this clonotype with many counts. The chain joins TRBV29-1 to TRBJ1-1, with D uncertain. The CDR3 runs 12 residues. The germline V gene has CDR1 SQVTM and CDR2 ANQGSEA. With 0 bases removed from V and 4 bases from J, the gap between germline ends came to 6 bases. The CDR3 DNA sequence: TGCAGCGTTGAAGATGGCAGCACTGAAGCTTTCTTT. Its protein is CSVEDGSTEAFF.

The genes are TRBV5-1 and TRBJ2-2, with 7 bases that match TRBD1. The CDR3 length is 14 residues. Trimming took 2 bases from V and 6 from J; bases not matched to a gene: 4. The germline CDR1 and CDR2 sequences are SGHRS and YFSETQ. CDR3 in DNA: TGCGCCAGCAGCTTCAGACAGGGATCCGGGGAGCTGTTTTTT. This encodes CASSFRQGSGELFF.

Ten or more counts support this clonotype. V is TRBV27 and J is TRBJ1-2; D may be TRBD1 (5 bases). Germline V CDR1 and CDR2: MNHEY, SMNVEV (reference sequence). The CDR3 runs 15 residues. The V gene lost 2 bases and the J gene lost 4 bases, with 14 bases spanning the gap. For the CDR3, the DNA is TGTGCCAGCAGTTTAACCCGGGGCCGGGGCTATGGCTACACCTTC. Its translation is CASSLTRGRGYGYTF.

About this clonotype itself: Just one base apart from a much larger clone, this may be a read error. The rearrangement links TRBV7-9 to TRBJ2-2; D is unresolved. The CDR3 has 13 residues. Looked up from germline, CDR1 is SEHNR and CDR2 is FQNEAQ (reference sequence). V lost 5 bases and J lost 9, with 13 bases in between. The CDR3 loop reads CASSPLFHRELFF. The CDR3 DNA follows: TGTGCCAGCAGCCCACTATTTCACCGGGAGCTGTTTTTT.

V is TRBV6-2 or TRBV6-3 and J is TRBJ1-1; the D gene is possibly TRBD1 (5 bases). The CDR3 sequence is 16 residues long. Per the germline V gene, CDR1 is MNHEY and CDR2 is SVGEGT. Deletions cut 1 base from V and 8 bases from J, with 20 bases between. CDR3 nucleotides: TGTGCCAGCAGTTACTTAAGACAGCCTAGGGTTTCCGAAGCTTTCTTT. Amino acid sequence: CASSYLRQPRVSEAFF.

Many counts were recorded for this clonotype. The gene calls are TRBV5-1 and TRBJ1-6; the match to TRBD1 covers 11 bases. Trimming took 3 bases from V and 13 from J; bases not matched to a gene: 12. The CDR3 loop spans 16 amino acids. Germline values: CDR1 SGHRS, CDR2 YFSETQ. In nucleotides, the CDR3 is TGCGCCAGCAGCTCAGGACAGGGGGCGCGGGGTGGTCCCCTCCACTTT. It codes for CASSSGQGARGGPLHF.

This clonotype was seen a few times. The chain employs TRBV5-6 and TRBJ2-5, with D unresolved. The V and J ends lost 0 bases and 1 base respectively, with 7 bases between them. Germline V lookup: CDR1 SGHDT, CDR2 YYEEEE. The CDR3 spans 14 residues. The CDR3 spells CASSLVASQETQYF. In nucleotides, the CDR3 is TGTGCCAGCAGCTTGGTAGCCAGCCAAGAGACCCAGTACTTC.